The T cell receptor (beta chain) described here comes from a study of cytomegalovirus exposure and HLA in healthy donors (dated by TCRdb to 2016 to 2017). Context from the whole study: An earlier analysis of approximately 600 of the donors reported 250 to 350 Gb of sequence data and 100 million to 130 million unique TCR beta sequences from some 180 million T cells. Typing coverage varied by locus: about 620-630 donors for A, B, C, DRB1 and DQB1; 522 for DQA1; approximately 610 for DPA1; 450 to 480 for DPB1. A later analysis re-analyzed previously published TCR beta repertoires from roughly 630 donors and added high-resolution HLA genotyping to study TCR occurrence patterns. Roughly 300 gigabases of sequencing data and 75 million to 85 million unique TCR sequences made up an early release that covered some 640 HLA-typed donors. On average, over 200,000 unique TCR beta nucleotide sequences were sequenced per donor among 398 genotyped donors of the cohort, with around 19% of those sequences being non-productive. Because of strong linkage in the cohort, 5 or 6 DR-DQ haplotypes were treated as single units for association and clustering. To decide whether each TCR beta V gene segment behaved as functional or pseudogenic, an earlier analysis of over 500 of the donors relied on high-throughput TCR beta sequencing. Of the 300 to 500 genotyped donors, 81% were placed in the genetic ancestry cluster associated with self-reported Caucasian donors. Every discovery cohort repertoire had been produced on one sequencing platform. High-throughput TCR immunosequencing, statistical association of individual TCRs with disease status, and machine learning were combined to predict cytomegalovirus infection status. A separate validation cohort of roughly 130 different subjects was used in addition to the roughly 700-subject first cohort. Rather than drawing on any new phenotypic data, the later analysis identified candidate immune exposures from TCR beta sequences and the way those sequences occurred across donors. HLA typing covered class I and class II loci at four-digit resolution. Genome-wide SNP genotypes for about 65% of the 666 donors were used in a later genetic analysis, which treated that subset as a discovery cohort. Using immunosequencing, the study profiled T cell repertoires from 666 subjects and related those repertoires to cytomegalovirus serostatus. Donor age, sex, ethnicity and CMV serostatus were compiled together with the repertoire data. The study was designed to test whether signatures of past pathogen exposure could be identified by cataloging public T cell receptors. Study-level results and caveats: In vitro tests confirmed that a few of the cytomegalovirus-associated TCR beta chains recognize cytomegalovirus antigens. Presence/absence analyses assumed roughly uniform sequencing depth across donors, an assumption that may not hold. In a later analysis, most CMV-associated TCR beta chains were found to appear HLA-restricted, with HLA associations seemingly driven largely by CMV exposure. Because some donors lacked HLA typing at each locus, the association tests relied only on the typed subset. Some IMGT-functional V segments, including TRBV6-2 and TRBV6-3, could not be told apart with the 87-base-pair reads, so those segments were excluded. In both the original and validation cohorts, the classifier was reported to diagnose cytomegalovirus status with high specificity and sensitivity. For the cohort, immune exposure information was limited to CMV serostatus. In a later analysis, HLA-associated TCR beta chains showed more clonal expansion and lower generation probabilities than non-associated chains that were equally common. A total of about 180 TCR beta chains were listed by the study as associated with cytomegalovirus. In this cohort, only TCR beta chains were sequenced, and detectable features were limited by the absence of alpha or paired-chain data. A further reported finding was that TCR beta sequences accurately predicted the HLA-A and HLA-B alleles for most subjects in the first cohort. A later analysis reported that several top co-occurrence clusters appeared linked to parvovirus B19, influenza, CMV and Epstein-Barr virus. Strong co-occurrence of HLA alleles, especially DR and DQ, made assigning TCR associations to individual alleles difficult. A later genetic analysis associated a missense DCLRE1C variant with V-gene and J-gene trimming of TCR beta chains, and an independent cohort replicated the association. A later analysis associated about 16,000 TCR beta sequences with specific HLA alleles at a false discovery rate of 0.05. A later analysis found that TCR association rates varied across HLA loci, with DRB1 alleles showing the most associated TCRs and HLA-C alleles the fewest. Correlated functional status among segregating V segments might be attributable to linkage disequilibrium, but an unknown experimental factor could not be ruled out. Across donors, most TCR sequences were observed very rarely, whereas some public TCRs were present in many individuals. The sequencing pipeline was judged likely to have produced a cluster of highly shared sequence variants as a technical artifact. The authors suggested that the approach could potentially be extended to other disease states and immunological phenotypes. A later genetic analysis reported fewer N-insertions in productive TCRs among donors in an Asian-associated ancestry cluster than the roughly 670-donor mean. About 17 rarely observed V segments, including chromosome 9 orphons, were excluded from the earlier analysis of almost 600 of the donors because counts were too low. An earlier analysis of approximately 570 of the donors showed that most TCR beta V segments appeared in productive rearrangements either about 87% or about 30% of the time, which broadly matched IMGT annotations.

Library prep was done by the immunoSEQ multiplex PCR assay. A mixture of 60 forward primers for TCR Vbeta segments and 13 reverse primers for TCR Jbeta segments was used in the multiplex PCR. Amplification of the CDR3 region of rearranged TCR beta genes was performed with a multiplex PCR assay on genomic DNA. On the Illumina HiSeq System, the amplified TCR beta libraries were sequenced as 87-base-pair reads. In the authors' own workflow: A later analysis tallied 75 million to 95 million unique TCR beta chains across the 640 or so repertoires, and some 10 million of those chains were shared by two or more donors. Raw reads were error-corrected and collapsed into unique sequences with a nearest-neighbor algorithm that merged closely related sequences to remove PCR and sequencing errors. V, D and J gene segments were assigned by aligning CDR3 sequences to IMGT reference sequences. For a sequence to be retained, a match of at least six nucleotides was required to both a V gene segment and a J gene segment. A rearrangement was called productive if the CDR3 had no stop codons and remained in frame with V and J, and every other rearrangement was called non-productive. CDR3 was defined by IMGT convention, running from the second conserved V-encoded cysteine to the conserved J-encoded phenylalanine. The earlier analysis of about 590 of the donors excluded sequences that lacked an unambiguous match to a single V gene segment. In an earlier analysis of around 590 of the donors, a V segment was called functional when productive rearrangements were above 56.7%, and segregating when the standard deviation between donors exceeded 5%. To diagnose cytomegalovirus status from the catalog of TCR beta chain sequences, a statistical classification framework was built. A later analysis assigned V and J genes by comparing TCR nucleotide sequences with IMGT/GENE-DB human TR gene sequences. In a later analysis, CDR3 sequences and most-parsimonious VDJ recombination scenarios were assigned using the TCRdist pipeline. In a later analysis, each TCR beta chain was defined by its CDR3 amino acid sequence together with its V-gene family, and reads lacking a unique V-gene family were excluded. As a way to deal with suspected cross-contamination and a sequencing artifact, a later analysis dropped hundreds of nucleotide sequences that were highly shared and had low generation probability. In a later analysis, a clonal expansion index was calculated for each public chain from normalized within-repertoire ranks of inferred template counts. A later analysis computed generation probabilities with a VDJ recombination model fitted to out-of-frame rearrangements, and checked the results against IGoR. In a later analysis, hypergeometric tests were used to score TCR-TCR, TCR-HLA and TCR-CMV co-occurrence, with a repertoire-size bias correction applied to TCR pairs. In a later analysis, false discovery rates were estimated by permuting HLA or CMV assignments 20 times. A later analysis grouped co-occurring TCRs with DBSCAN, adding TCRdist sequence similarity when clustering within HLA-allele-positive subsets. Co-occurrence clustering excluded repertoires with fewer than 30,000 or more than 120,000 public chains, plus five with anomalous nucleotide sharing. TCRdb mirrors the immuneACCESS table, restricted to in-frame sequences. Some clones are absent from its copies; in checked studies, under half trace to an unresolved V gene, and the reason for the others is unknown. Clone size and the V and J calls come from that table; the DNA yielded D and trimming. The sample yields roughly 100,000 clones; around 79% were counted once. In total, the top ten clones hold roughly 3.6% of the sample.

Comment on this clone: Its specific antigen is unknown. Qualities for individual bases were not recorded, and no much larger clone is one base off.

Via the germline V gene, CDR1 is LGHNA and CDR2 YNFKEQ. The CDR3 runs 15 amino acids, cysteine and phenylalanine included. Left in the record is the CDR3 DNA by itself, 45 bases read in frame from the first base. V is reduced by 6 bases and J by 1 base, leaving a spacing of 15 bases between them. The cohort comprised fewer than 750 healthy bone marrow donors. Cohort members were all nominally healthy when sampled, although unrecorded immune exposures were likely present. The donor was CMV seronegative and was included in the group of around 320 seronegative cohort members. A peripheral blood sample was collected from each donor, and TCR beta sequencing was performed on peripheral blood mononuclear cells. The Qiagen DNeasy Blood Extraction Kit was used to extract genomic DNA from the blood cell samples.

This clonotype originated in a man in his fifties or sixties in good health and CMV-seronegative. This chain is built from TRBV4-2 and TRBJ1-1, and possibly TRBD1, on 6 matching bases. The sample consisted of PBMCs. The DNA sequence reads TGTGCCAGCAGTCTTAGGGACACCACGAACACTGAAGCTTTCTTT. This codes for CASSLRDTTNTEAFF.